This T cell receptor beta chain derives from a study of cytomegalovirus exposure and HLA in healthy donors. Amplification used 60 Vbeta primers and 13 Jbeta primers. The table came from immunoSEQ multiplex PCR; TCRdb's copy has only in-frame clones and leaves some out. Recorded for this sample: about 130,000 clones. Notes on the study in general: Most TCR beta V segments were productive about 87% or about 30% of the time in an earlier analysis.

Of note for this clone: The antigen is unknown.

CDR1 is MNHEY, CDR2 SMNVEV, per germline (reference sequence). This CDR3 region has 15 residues. V was shortened by 1 base and J by 7 bases, with 14 bases between the two germline ends. Sequencing was carried out using PBMCs. This sequence joins TRBV27 and TRBJ2-1, with D perhaps TRBD2 (5 bases). The receptor was derived from a woman in her thirties or forties in good health and CMV-seropositive. The CDR3 protein is CASSLFGGMWNEQFF. The CDR3 bases are TGTGCCAGCAGTTTATTCGGAGGCATGTGGAATGAGCAGTTCTTC.